A single sample is the source of the 10 T cell receptor beta chains below, sequenced in a study of cytomegalovirus exposure and HLA in healthy donors. In the PCR, 60 Vbeta and 13 Jbeta primers were used. Sequenced by immunoSEQ multiplex PCR; TCRdb stores in-frame clones only, minus some. Its table lists around 140,000 clones. The sequenced sample consisted of PBMCs. The receptors were sampled from a man aged 18 to 30 in good health and CMV-seronegative.

The J gene is TRBJ2-2, the V gene TRBV29-1; 7 positions match TRBD1. In germline, CDR1 is SQVTM, CDR2 ANQGSEA. The junction had 12 bases not matched to a gene; V was cut back by 7 bases and J by 4 bases. The CDR3 has 15 amino acids. CDR3 DNA: TGCAGCGCCTCGGAAATACAGGGGCGCACCGGGGAGCTGTTTTTT. It is translated as CSASEIQGRTGELFF.

The rearrangement uses TRBV7-9 and TRBJ1-5, with 7 bases matching TRBD1. From germline, CDR1 is SEHNR and CDR2 FQNEAQ (reference sequence). With 1 base clipped from V and 4 bases from J, the junction kept 1 base outside the gene matches. The CDR3 extends over 14 amino acids. The CDR3 DNA reads as TGTGCCAGCAGCTTAGGGGACAGAAATCAGCCCCAGCATTTT. Its translation: CASSLGDRNQPQHF.

The chain couples TRBV28 to TRBJ2-3; D unresolved. Looked up from germline, CDR1 is MDHEN and CDR2 is SYDVKM. CDR3 length: 14 amino acids. The ends were cut back, 6 bases at V and 0 bases at J, with 10 bases in the middle. DNA for the CDR3: TGTGCCAGCAGGTCAGGTATCAGCACAGATACGCAGTATTTT. Residues: CASRSGISTDTQYF. The full variable domain, with the rest looked up from reference TRBV28 and TRBJ2-3, is DVKVTQSSRYLVKRTGEKVFLECVQDMDHENMFWYRQDPGLGLRLIYFSYDVKMKEKGDIPEGYSVSREKKERFSLILESASTNQTSMYLCASRSGISTDTQYFGPGTRLTVL.

The CDR3 region has the DNA TGTGCCAGCAGCTACAGACAGGGGTTCGGAGATACGCAGTATTTT. Amino acids: CASSYRQGFGDTQYF. The rearrangement uses TRBV7-3 and TRBJ2-3; the match to TRBD1 covers 8 bases. This CDR3 is built from 15 residues. The trim removed 4 bases at V and 5 bases at J, leaving 8 bases unmatched. The germline V gene encodes CDR1 SGHTA and CDR2 FQGTGA. Full variable domain (remainder filled in from reference TRBV7-3 and TRBJ2-3): GAGVSQTPSNKVTEKGKYVELRCDPISGHTALYWYRQSLGQGPEFLIYFQGTGAADDSGLPNDRFFAVRPEGSVSTLKIQRTERGDSAVYLCASSYRQGFGDTQYFGPGTRLTVL.

The V gene is TRBV10-3, the J gene TRBJ2-1; TRBD1 matches at 11 bases. The J segment lost 6 bases and the V segment lost 8 bases, leaving 6 bases of the junction unmatched. Germline CDR1 is ENHRY and CDR2 is SYGVKD. The CDR3 covers 14 residues. The CDR3 is CAILDRGPSNEQFF. The CDR3 DNA reads as TGTGCCATCTTGGACAGGGGGCCTTCCAATGAGCAGTTCTTC.

CDR3 nucleotide sequence: TGCAGCGTCAGCCTCGGGACAGGGGGTCAGGGGCAGTTCTTC. Translation gives CSVSLGTGGQGQFF. The chain links TRBV29-1 to TRBJ2-1, with 11 bases identical to TRBD1. From germline, CDR1 is SQVTM and CDR2 ANQGSEA. There are 14 residues in the CDR3. V shed 6 bases and J 12 bases; nucleotides not matched to a gene: 13.

V and J are TRBV6-1 and TRBJ2-7, with D possibly TRBD1 on 7 matching bases. Germline V CDR1 and CDR2: MNHNS, SASEGT. The CDR3 runs to 14 residues. The V end was cut by 4 bases, the J end by 2 bases, with 12 bases between. CDR3 sequence reads: CASSGGDSTYEQYF. Written as DNA, the CDR3 is TGTGCCAGCAGTGGGGGGGACAGCACCTACGAGCAGTACTTC.

The V gene is TRBV6-5, the J gene TRBJ2-1; weak D call: TRBD1 (6 bases). V lost 7 bases and J lost 5, with 12 bases in between. CDR3 length: 13 amino acids. CDR1 MNHEY and CDR2 SVGAGI come from the germline V gene. The CDR3 protein is CASTNRADNEQFF. For the CDR3, the DNA is TGTGCCAGCACTAACAGGGCTGACAATGAGCAGTTCTTC.

The rearrangement uses TRBV9 and TRBJ1-1; D possibly corresponds to TRBD1 (5 bases). Trimming stripped 3 bases from V and 0 bases from J, with 9 bases between. Germline V CDR1 and CDR2: SGDLS, YYNGEE. CDR3 length: 14 amino acids. The CDR3 loop reads CASSGGTMNTEAFF. The CDR3 DNA is TGTGCCAGCAGCGGGGGCACTATGAACACTGAAGCTTTCTTT.

The J gene is TRBJ2-5, the V gene TRBV18; 12 bases align to TRBD2. CDR1 is KGHSH, CDR2 LQKENI, per germline. The CDR3 contains 15 residues. V lost 3 bases, J lost 5 bases, and 4 bases stayed unmatched. The DNA of the CDR3 is TGTGCCAGCTCACCGACTAGCGGGAGTACGGAGACCCAGTACTTC. It specifies CASSPTSGSTETQYF.